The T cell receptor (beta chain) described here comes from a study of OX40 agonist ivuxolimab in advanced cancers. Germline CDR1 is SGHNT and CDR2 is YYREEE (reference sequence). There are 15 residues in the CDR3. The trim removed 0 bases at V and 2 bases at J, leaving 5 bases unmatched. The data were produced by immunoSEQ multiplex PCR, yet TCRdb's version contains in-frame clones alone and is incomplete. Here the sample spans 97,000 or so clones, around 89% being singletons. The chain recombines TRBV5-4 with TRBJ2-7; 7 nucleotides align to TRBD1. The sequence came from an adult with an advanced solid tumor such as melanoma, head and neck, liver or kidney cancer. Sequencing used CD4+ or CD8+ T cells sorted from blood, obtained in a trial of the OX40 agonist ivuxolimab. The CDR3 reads CASSLAAGGPYEQYF. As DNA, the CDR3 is TGTGCCAGCAGCTTGGCGGCAGGGGGACCCTACGAGCAGTACTTC.